This T cell receptor beta chain was obtained from a study of blood T cells in healthy people across ages. Study in general: For every two T cells, template switching captured about one barcoded beta molecule.

Healthy Caucasian individuals from Russia aged roughly 6 to 90 served as donors. The use of a sample-barcoded 5' primer and a J-beta primer mix characterized a second PCR of roughly 7 to 11 cycles. TCRdb itself ran the 5' RACE reads through MiXCR, one entry per CDR3 protein. This table has roughly 800,000 distinct CDR3 sequences, about three fifths appearing once. Study results and limitations: Getting older went along with TCR beta diversity per million T cells dropping roughly linearly. Both higher diversity and more naive CD4+ cells marked long-lived donors when set against aged donors.

This clonotype was counted only a few times. The antigen is undetermined. A read error is possible here, since a much larger clone lies one base away. The clonotype comes from a man aged 25 to 40 in good health. The specimen sequenced was blood.

CDR3 coding DNA: TGTGCCAGCAGTAAGGACAGGGTTTTGGGTAATGAGCAGTACTTC. Its protein product is CASSKDRVLGNEQYF. The rearrangement uses TRBV28 and TRBJ2-7, with 8 bases matching TRBD1. After removal of 5 bases from V and 7 bases from J, the junction contained 13 bases not matched to a gene. CDR1 and CDR2 from the germline V gene are MDHEN and SYDVKM. The CDR3 contains 15 residues.